The 15 T cell receptor beta chains reported below all come from one sample, sequenced in a study of blood T cell repertoires in COVID-19 (dated by TCRdb to 2020 to 2021). The method behind the library was the immunoSEQ multiplex PCR assay. What TCRdb holds here is the immuneACCESS table cut down to in-frame rearrangements. Part of the clones is not present; checked against another copy, under half of the missing clones reflect an unresolved V gene, and the others are unexplained. This sample holds approximately 150,000 clones; 80% to 90% were observed only once. Of the sample, around a fifth falls within the top ten clones. Sample: peripheral blood. Receptor source: a woman aged 80 or over with acute or convalescent COVID-19.

CDR3 DNA: TGTGCCAGCAGCCTAAATGGCAATCAGCCCCAGCATTTT. This translates into CASSLNGNQPQHF. The V and J genes are TRBV28 and TRBJ1-5; no definite D call. The germline CDR1 and CDR2 sequences are MDHEN and SYDVKM. This CDR3 region has 13 residues. The ends were cut back, 6 bases at V and 2 bases at J, with 8 bases in the middle.

The rearrangement links TRBV27 to TRBJ1-3; 11 nucleotides align to TRBD1. This CDR3 region has 15 residues. V was pared by 6 bases and J by 4 bases, with 5 bases of the junction left unmatched. Looked up from germline, CDR1 is MNHEY and CDR2 is SMNVEV (reference sequence). The CDR3 DNA sequence: TGTGCCAGCAGAGCGGACAGGGGGCCGGGAAACACCATATATTTT. Protein: CASRADRGPGNTIYF.

This clone appeared a single time. At one boundary the junction diverges from the germline segment, which might be a read error. V gene TRBV7-7 combines with J gene TRBJ2-3; TRBD2 matches 7 bases. The CDR3 has 16 residues. Germline CDR1 is SSHAT and CDR2 is FNYEAQ (reference sequence). CDR3 nucleotides: TGTGCTAGCAGCCGACTTGGGCTAGCGGGCACAGATACGCAGTATTTT. This codes for CASSRLGLAGTDTQYF. Based on the CDR3 plus reference TRBV7-7 and TRBJ2-3, the full variable domain is GAGVSQSPRYKVTKRGQDVTLRCDPISSHATLYWYQQALGQGPEFLTYFNYEAQPDKSGLPSDRFSAERPEGSISTLTIQRTEQRDSAMYRCASSRLGLAGTDTQYFGPGTRLTVL.

This clone was found once. The chain couples TRBV11-3 to TRBJ1-1, with D unresolved. The germline V gene encodes CDR1 SGHNT and CDR2 YENEEA. The germline V and J ends were trimmed by 5 bases and 1 base, with 8 bases remaining between them. The CDR3 sequence is 13 residues long. The CDR3 here is CASSVRWNTEAFF. The CDR3 DNA is TGTGCCAGCAGCGTTCGGTGGAACACTGAAGCTTTCTTT.

This clone has only one observation. CDR3 sequence reads: CASSLGRLAGGPSIYNEQFF. In nucleotides, the CDR3 is TGTGCCAGCAGCTTGGGAAGACTAGCGGGAGGGCCAAGTATCTACAATGAGCAGTTCTTC. The genes are TRBV11-3 and TRBJ2-1, with 14 nucleotides matching TRBD2. Trimming removed 3 bases from V and 3 bases from J; junction bases left unmatched: 13. The CDR3 sequence is 20 residues long. The germline gives CDR1 SGHNT, CDR2 YENEEA.

The V and J genes are TRBV14 and TRBJ1-2; D perhaps matches TRBD1 (6 bases). This CDR3 comprises 12 residues. Deletions cut 4 bases from V and 8 bases from J, with 11 bases between. Germline V gene lookup returns CDR1 SGHDN and CDR2 FVKESK. The CDR3 nucleotides read TGTGCCAGCAGCCGCAGACAGGACGGCTACACCTTC. The encoded protein is CASSRRQDGYTF.

The rearrangement links TRBV15 to TRBJ1-1; 8 bases map to TRBD1. CDR1 and CDR2 (germline): LNHNV, YYDKDF (reference sequence). J lost 8 bases, V lost 3 bases, and 8 bases had no gene match. The CDR3 totals 14 residues. CDR3 region: CATSSRGLTREAFF. The CDR3 coding sequence is TGTGCCACCAGCAGCAGGGGGCTAACGCGAGAAGCTTTCTTT.

This chain uses TRBV5-6 with TRBJ1-2; 10 nucleotides agree with TRBD1. This CDR3 is 15 amino acids long. Germline assignment: CDR1 SGHDT and CDR2 YYEEEE. V was pared by 4 bases and J by 4 bases, with 7 bases of the junction left unmatched. The CDR3 loop is CASSTDRGRSYGYTF. CDR3 DNA: TGTGCCAGCAGCACAGACAGGGGGCGATCCTATGGCTACACCTTC.

The CDR3 spells CASRYGQGAYEQYF. CDR3 nucleotide sequence: TGTGCCAGCAGGTATGGGCAGGGTGCCTACGAGCAGTACTTC. The rearrangement joins TRBV2 to TRBJ2-7, with a possible D match to TRBD1 (5 bases). V was pared by 6 bases and J by 2 bases, with 14 bases between. The CDR3 covers 14 residues. Germline V gives CDR1 SNHLY, CDR2 FYNNEI.

Concerning this clone: The junction departs from germline at one end; a sequencing error may be responsible. The chain couples TRBV18 to TRBJ2-1, with 8 bases aligning to TRBD1. Germline V gene data show CDR1 as KGHSH and CDR2 as LQKENI. This CDR3 spans 15 amino acids. The CDR3 bases are TGTGCCAGCTCACCACCAGGACAGGGTTTCGGTATAGTGGTCTTC. Translated, it gives CASSPPGQGFGIVVF.

The chain joins TRBV5-1 to TRBJ2-1; weak D call: TRBD1 (5 bases). CDR3 length equals 14 residues. Trimming pared 2 bases from V and 10 bases from J, leaving 16 bases between. Germline CDR1 and CDR2: SGHRS and YFSETQ. The CDR3 nucleotides read TGCGCCAGCAGCTTCGGCCCAACCAGGGAAGAGCAGTTCTTC. Its protein is CASSFGPTREEQFF.

V usage is TRBV2 and J usage is TRBJ2-7, with TRBD2 identical over 11 bases. The J segment lost 0 bases and the V segment lost 6 bases, leaving 4 bases of the junction unmatched. From germline, CDR1 is SNHLY and CDR2 FYNNEI. This CDR3 is built from 15 residues. CDR3 sequence reads: CASRPGLAVSYEQYF. CDR3 sequence (DNA): TGTGCCAGCAGGCCGGGACTAGCGGTCTCCTACGAGCAGTACTTC.

DNA for the CDR3: TGTGCCAGCAGTAAGAGAGCGGCACACAATGAGCAGTTCTTC. Translating it yields CASSKRAAHNEQFF. V gene TRBV6-6 combines with J gene TRBJ2-1; weak D call: TRBD2 (5 bases). Trimming removed 5 bases at V and 5 bases at J, with 13 bases between. There are 14 residues in the CDR3. The germline V gene encodes CDR1 MNHNY and CDR2 SVGAGI (reference sequence).

This clone appeared a single time. V gene TRBV29-1 combines with J gene TRBJ2-2, with D hard to call. The germline CDR1 and CDR2 sequences are SQVTM and ANQGSEA. The CDR3 loop spans 15 amino acids. V was shortened by 0 bases and J by 3 bases, with 11 bases between the two germline ends. The CDR3 here is CSVEDVQKDTGELFF. CDR3 coding DNA: TGCAGCGTTGAAGATGTACAGAAAGACACCGGGGAGCTGTTTTTT.

This chain joins TRBV2 and TRBJ1-4; D might be TRBD1 (5 bases). Germline CDR1 is SNHLY and CDR2 is FYNNEI. V was cut by 4 bases and J by 7 bases, with 16 bases left in between. The CDR3 contains 15 residues. The CDR3 coding sequence is TGTGCCAGCAGTGCGGACGGGACTCTCGGTGAAAAACTGTTTTTT. Its protein is CASSADGTLGEKLFF.